What follows are 5 T cell receptor beta chains derived from one specimen sequenced in a study of post-analysis software for immune sequencing data. Incorporated into the TCR beta cDNA libraries were unique molecular identifiers, which served to reduce PCR and sequencing biases. Each CDR3 protein gets one entry after TCRdb re-called the PCR reads with MiXCR. The sample includes more than 500,000 distinct CDR3 sequences, about a third of them seen just once. General study points: Controls had lower frequencies than patients of about 5 TRBV segments, which included TRBV5-6, TRBV5-1 and TRBV20-1.

Their recognized antigens are unknown. The sequenced sample consisted of blood. The receptors come from a girl younger than 18 with multiple sclerosis.

This clonotype has just a few counts. An end of the junction differs from the germline gene, which may be a read error. This chain connects TRBV5-1 to TRBJ2-7; tentative D call: TRBD1 (6 bases). Gene TRBJ2-5 matches the end of the DNA better, so the J call may be wrong. CDR1 is SGHRS, CDR2 YFSETQ, per germline. The CDR3 has 14 residues. CDR3: CASSLGAGSETQYF. The CDR3 DNA follows: TGCGCCAGTAGCTTGGGGGCAGGTTCGGAGACCCAGTACTTC.

This clonotype occurred a few times. This chain uses TRBV11-2 with TRBJ2-3; D is ambiguous. The V gene lost 0 bases and the J gene lost 6 bases, with 10 bases spanning the gap. The germline V gene encodes CDR1 SGHAT and CDR2 FQNNGV. This CDR3 spans 14 amino acids. The CDR3 DNA follows: TGTGCCAGCAGCTTAGAACGAATTTCGGATACGCAGTATTTT. This sequence encodes CASSLERISDTQYF.

The gene calls are TRBV7-2 and TRBJ1-1; a possible D gene is TRBD1 (5 bases). Germline-derived CDR1 and CDR2 are SGHTA and FQGNSA. This CDR3 is 15 amino acids long. V was trimmed by 5 bases and J by 4 bases, leaving 17 bases between them. The CDR3 nucleotides read TGTGCCAGCAGCACCCAGAGTATGGGGGGCACTGAAGCTTTCTTT. This sequence encodes CASSTQSMGGTEAFF. The variable domain in full, with the rest retrieved from reference TRBV7-2 and TRBJ1-1, is GAGVSQSPSNKVTEKGKDVELRCDPISGHTALYWYRQSLGQGLEFLIYFQGNSAPDKSGLPSDRFSAERTGGSVSTLTIQRTQQEDSAVYLCASSTQSMGGTEAFFGQGTRLTVV.

This clonotype was seen a handful of times. V usage is TRBV7-2 and J usage is TRBJ2-5; D is possibly TRBD1 (6 bases). CDR3 length equals 15 residues. Trimming pared 5 bases from V and 0 bases from J, leaving 13 bases between. Looked up from germline, CDR1 is SGHTA and CDR2 is FQGNSA. CDR3 nucleotide sequence: TGTGCCAGCAGCCCGTCGACAGGAAACCAAGAGACCCAGTACTTC. Translated, it gives CASSPSTGNQETQYF.

The gene calls are TRBV25-1 and TRBJ2-3; D may match TRBD1 or TRBD2 (5 bases each). V lost 7 bases and J lost 3, with 17 bases in between. This CDR3 contains 15 residues. The germline V gene encodes CDR1 MGHDK and CDR2 SYGVNS. This chain's CDR3 is CASKGTAALTDTQYF. The CDR3 nucleotides are TGTGCCAGCAAAGGGACGGCTGCGTTGACAGATACGCAGTATTTT.